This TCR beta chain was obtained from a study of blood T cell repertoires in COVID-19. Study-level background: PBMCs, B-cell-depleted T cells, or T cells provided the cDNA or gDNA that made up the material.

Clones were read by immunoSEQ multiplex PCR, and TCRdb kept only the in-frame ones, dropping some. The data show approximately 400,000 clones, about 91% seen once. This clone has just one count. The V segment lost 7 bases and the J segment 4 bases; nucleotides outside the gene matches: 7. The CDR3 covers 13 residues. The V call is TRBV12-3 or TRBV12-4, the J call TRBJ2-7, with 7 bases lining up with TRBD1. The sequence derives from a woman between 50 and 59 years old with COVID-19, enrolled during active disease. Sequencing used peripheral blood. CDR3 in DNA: TGTGCCAGCACTCCGGGACAGCCTTACGAGCAGTACTTC. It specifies CASTPGQPYEQYF.